This entry describes one T cell receptor beta chain. Its target is unknown. CDR3 length: 13 residues. Between the trimmed V and J ends, which lost 9 bases and 0 bases, there was a span of 9 bases. The germline gives CDR1 LNHDA, CDR2 SQIVND (reference sequence). The sample originates from a study of cytomegalovirus exposure and HLA in healthy donors. Findings and limits, study-wide: Later on, a genetic analysis was performed. It linked a missense variant in DCLRE1C with V- and J-gene trimming of TCR beta.

In the PCR, 60 Vbeta and 13 Jbeta primers were used. Original processing methods: About 10 million shared chains were among roughly 81 million unique TCR beta chains counted in a later analysis. Using immunoSEQ multiplex PCR, the repertoire was profiled, and TCRdb retains in-frame clones only, with some absent. The V and J calls and the clone size are those of that table, but D and trimming were determined from the DNA. The sample has around 82,000 clones; about 79% are singletons. The receptor's source is a male donor in good health and CMV-seropositive. Sequencing was performed on PBMCs. The chain couples TRBV19 to TRBJ1-3; D remains ambiguous. CDR3 amino acids: CASRMVSGNTIYF. CDR3 DNA: TGTGCCAGCAGAATGGTCTCTGGAAACACCATATATTTT. Together with reference TRBV19 and TRBJ1-3, the CDR3 gives the full variable domain: DGGITQSPKYLFRKEGQNVTLSCEQNLNHDAMYWYRQDPGQGLRLIYYSQIVNDFQKGDIAEGYSVSREKKESFPLTVTSAQKNPTAFYLCASRMVSGNTIYFGEGSWLTVV.